Listed here are 28 T cell receptor beta chains from one sample, sequenced in a study of blood T cell repertoires in COVID-19 (TCRdb year 2020). Library generation was performed with the immunoSEQ multiplex PCR assay. In its TCRdb copy, this immuneACCESS table keeps in-frame sequences only and misses some clones. Where compared with another copy, unresolved V genes explain less than half of these, and the others have no known cause. A total of some 45,000 clones appear in this sample, over 75% of them only once. 11% to 15% of the sample lies in the top ten. Sequenced input: peripheral blood. These receptors all stem from a human donor in a cohort sampled during active COVID-19.

V gene TRBV18 combines with J gene TRBJ2-2, with 7 bases fitting TRBD1. V lost 3 bases to trimming and J lost 13 bases; unmatched junction nucleotides: 5. Germline V gene sequence: CDR1 KGHSH, CDR2 LQKENI. This CDR3 is built from 12 residues. CDR3 sequence: CASSPQQGPLFF. The CDR3 DNA reads as TGTGCCAGCTCACCGCAACAGGGGCCGCTGTTTTTT. The full variable domain, its missing parts supplied by reference TRBV18 and TRBJ2-2, is NAGVMQNPRHLVRRRGQEARLRCSPMKGHSHVYWYRQLPEEGLKFMVYLQKENIIDESGMPKERFSAEFPKEGPSILRIQQVVRGDSAAYFCASSPQQGPLFFGEGSRLTVL.

V usage is TRBV19 and J usage is TRBJ1-1; 10 bases fit TRBD1. The CDR3 is made up of 14 amino acids. Germline V gives CDR1 LNHDA, CDR2 SQIVND (reference sequence). V was pared by 2 bases and J by 5 bases, with 2 bases of the junction left unmatched. CDR3 DNA: TGTGCCAGTAGTATAAGGGACAGGGGTACTGAAGCTTTCTTT. This sequence encodes CASSIRDRGTEAFF.

The J gene is TRBJ2-3, the V gene TRBV28, with D maybe TRBD1 (6 bases). The V gene lost 6 bases and the J gene lost 1 base, with 20 bases spanning the gap. The CDR3 length is 17 residues. The germline V gene has CDR1 MDHEN and CDR2 SYDVKM. The CDR3 loop reads CASSHSEVGGGTDTQYF. DNA of the CDR3: TGTGCCAGCAGCCACTCGGAGGTTGGGGGCGGCACAGATACGCAGTATTTT.

The chain joins TRBV19 to TRBJ1-2; D is unclear. Trimming removed 1 base at V and 2 bases at J, with 8 bases between. This CDR3 contains 14 residues. CDR1 is LNHDA and CDR2 is SQIVND in the germline V gene (reference sequence). CDR3 region: CASSIGNENYGYTF. DNA of the CDR3: TGTGCCAGTAGTATAGGCAACGAGAACTATGGCTACACCTTC.

DNA for the CDR3: TGTGCCAGCAGCTTAGCTGCCAGGGAGGACGAGCAGTACTTC. Translated, it gives CASSLAAREDEQYF. The gene calls are TRBV7-8 and TRBJ2-7; tentative D call: TRBD2 (6 bases). In germline, CDR1 is SGHVS, CDR2 FQNEAQ. There are 14 residues in the CDR3. V was shortened by 0 bases and J by 5 bases, with 11 bases between the two germline ends.

This sequence joins TRBV18 and TRBJ2-1; D unclear. From germline, CDR1 is KGHSH and CDR2 LQKENI. Deletions cut 3 bases from V and 5 bases from J, with 8 bases between. The CDR3 covers 13 residues. CDR3 region: CASSPTANNEQFF. The CDR3 DNA reads as TGTGCCAGCTCACCCACCGCGAACAATGAGCAGTTCTTC.

The genes are TRBV10-3 and TRBJ1-3; a weak D match, TRBD1 (5 bases). Germline V CDR1 and CDR2: ENHRY, SYGVKD. CDR3 length: 15 residues. With 3 bases removed from V and 2 bases from J, the gap between germline ends came to 11 bases. CDR3 region: CAISDPAGAGNTIYF. The CDR3 bases are TGTGCCATCAGTGACCCCGCGGGGGCTGGAAACACCATATATTTT.

V usage is TRBV24-1 and J usage is TRBJ2-1, with 7 bases that match TRBD2. V lost 9 bases to trimming and J lost 3 bases; unmatched junction nucleotides: 4. Germline V gene data show CDR1 as KGHDR and CDR2 as SFDVKD. This CDR3 is 13 amino acids long. The CDR3 nucleotides read TGTGCCACCGCGGAGCGGGGCTACAATGAGCAGTTCTTC. This sequence encodes CATAERGYNEQFF.

V and J are TRBV19 and TRBJ2-7, with TRBD1 identical over 9 bases. The length of the CDR3 is 15 residues. Germline values: CDR1 LNHDA, CDR2 SQIVND (reference sequence). J lost 3 bases, V lost 7 bases, and 10 bases had no gene match. CDR3 DNA sequence: TGTGCCAGTACCACGGGACAGGGAAAGGTCTACGAGCAGTACTTC. As protein: CASTTGQGKVYEQYF.

The genes are TRBV5-1 and TRBJ1-1; no definite D call. V lost 0 bases and J 1 base, leaving 16 bases between the germline ends. Germline CDR1 SGHRS, CDR2 YFSETQ. CDR3 size: 17 residues. DNA of the CDR3: TGCGCCAGCAGCTTGGATTGGTTACGCCAGAAGAACACTGAAGCTTTCTTT. Translation: CASSLDWLRQKNTEAFF. Looking up the rest from reference TRBV5-1 and TRBJ1-1 gives the full variable domain: KAGVTQTPRYLIKTRGQQVTLSCSPISGHRSVSWYQQTPGQGLQFLFEYFSETQRNKGNFPGRFSGRQFSNSRSEMNVSTLELGDSALYLCASSLDWLRQKNTEAFFGQGTRLTVV.

The chain combines TRBV6-4 with TRBJ2-5, with TRBD2 matching over 7 bases. Germline V lookup: CDR1 MRHNA, CDR2 SNTAGT. CDR3 length: 16 residues. V dropped 4 bases and J dropped 4; count of bases not matched to a gene: 12. CDR3 amino acids: CASSAIAGRGPETQYF. CDR3 DNA sequence: TGTGCCAGCAGTGCAATAGCGGGTAGAGGGCCAGAGACCCAGTACTTC.

This chain connects TRBV5-5 to TRBJ2-1; 10 bases fit TRBD1. The trim removed 4 bases at V and 5 bases at J, leaving 9 bases unmatched. The CDR3 spans 16 residues. Per germline, CDR1 SGHKS and CDR2 YYEKEE (reference sequence). CDR3 residues: CASSVPTGGADNEQFF. CDR3 in DNA: TGTGCCAGCAGCGTACCGACAGGGGGCGCCGACAATGAGCAGTTCTTC.

J is TRBJ1-2 and V is TRBV28; D is uncertain. The germline V and J ends were trimmed by 3 bases and 5 bases, with 7 bases remaining between them. The CDR3 covers 12 residues. The germline V gene has CDR1 MDHEN and CDR2 SYDVKM. CDR3 bases: TGTGCCAGCAGTTTGAGGCTTTATGGCTACACCTTC. Translated: CASSLRLYGYTF.

The chain joins TRBV7-9 to TRBJ1-2, with TRBD1 matching 7 bases. The CDR3 is 13 amino acids. V lost 4 bases to trimming and J lost 3 bases; unmatched junction nucleotides: 2. Germline CDR1 reads SEHNR; CDR2 reads FQNEAQ (reference sequence). The DNA of the CDR3 is TGTGCCAGCAGCTGGGGGACAGACTATGGCTACACCTTC. Translated, it gives CASSWGTDYGYTF.

The chain links TRBV7-2 to TRBJ2-4, with 11 bases matching TRBD2. V gave up 4 bases and J gave up 5 bases; unmatched junction bases: 10. The CDR3 has 17 amino acids. Germline CDR1 SGHTA, CDR2 FQGNSA. CDR3 residues: CASSSETSGTDQNIQYF. The CDR3 coding sequence is TGTGCCAGCAGCTCTGAGACTAGCGGGACGGATCAAAACATTCAGTACTTC.

V and J are TRBV6-5 and TRBJ2-2; 7 bases match TRBD2. CDR1 and CDR2 from the germline V gene are MNHEY and SVGAGI. This CDR3 contains 15 residues. Losses at the gene ends were 2 bases for V and 5 bases for J; bases not matched to a gene: 5. The CDR3 spells CASSYIGLETGELFF. CDR3 nucleotide sequence: TGTGCCAGCAGTTACATCGGACTAGAGACCGGGGAGCTGTTTTTT.

This clone was recorded only once. The CDR3 here is CASSFYFTDTQYF. The CDR3 DNA reads as TGTGCCAGCAGCTTCTACTTCACAGATACGCAGTATTTT. This chain links TRBV7-9 with TRBJ2-3; D is unclear. V lost 3 bases, J lost 2 bases, and 6 bases lay in between. CDR3 length equals 13 residues. Germline V CDR1 and CDR2: SEHNR, FQNEAQ (reference sequence). The entire variable domain, with the rest obtained from reference TRBV7-9 and TRBJ2-3, is as follows: DTGVSQNPRHKITKRGQNVTFRCDPISEHNRLYWYRQTLGQGPEFLTYFQNEAQLEKSRLLSDRFSAERPKGSFSTLEIQRTEQGDSAMYLCASSFYFTDTQYFGPGTRLTVL.

This clone was found once. The J gene is TRBJ1-1, the V gene TRBV18; D might be TRBD1 (6 bases). CDR1 is KGHSH and CDR2 is LQKENI in the germline V gene. The CDR3 covers 15 residues. Trimming took 2 bases from V and 5 from J, leaving 15 bases between them. This CDR3 is CASSPVRGALTEAFF. The CDR3 bases are TGTGCCAGCTCACCAGTCAGGGGCGCGTTGACTGAAGCTTTCTTT.

The V and J genes are TRBV4-2 and TRBJ2-1, with TRBD2 matching over 8 bases. The CDR3 consists of 18 residues. V lost 0 bases to trimming and J lost 2 bases; unmatched junction nucleotides: 9. Germline V gene lookup returns CDR1 LGHNA and CDR2 YNFKEQ. The CDR3 protein is CASSQDPPTSATYNEQFF. CDR3 nucleotides: TGTGCCAGCAGCCAAGATCCCCCGACTAGCGCGACCTACAATGAGCAGTTCTTC.

In its sample, this clone was seen a few times. Sequence at one end of the junction differs from germline and may be a read error. This chain connects TRBV7-9 to TRBJ1-2; weak D call: TRBD1 (5 bases). The CDR3 has 15 amino acids. Germline V gene sequence: CDR1 SEHNR, CDR2 FQNEAQ (reference sequence). The CDR3 DNA sequence: TGTGCCAGCAGCCCGACACAGGTTACCTACTATCGCTACACCTTC. It codes for CASSPTQVTYYRYTF.

This clone is termed medium-sized (0.01 to 0.1%). The chain combines TRBV5-1 with TRBJ1-6, with D possibly TRBD1 on 5 matching bases. Trimming took 5 bases from V and 4 from J, leaving 7 bases between them. The CDR3 loop spans 13 amino acids. Germline V lookup: CDR1 SGHRS, CDR2 YFSETQ. The CDR3 coding sequence is TGCGCCAGCAGTGGGGGGTATAATTCACCCCTCCACTTT. It codes for CASSGGYNSPLHF.

The J gene is TRBJ2-1, the V gene TRBV10-1; 13 positions agree with TRBD2. The junction had 0 bases not matched to a gene; V was cut back by 2 bases and J by 5 bases. Looked up from germline, CDR1 is WNHNN and CDR2 is SYGVQD (reference sequence). The CDR3 has 15 amino acids. CDR3 in amino acids: CASSEGLAGDNEQFF. DNA of the CDR3: TGCGCCAGCAGTGAGGGACTAGCGGGGGACAATGAGCAGTTCTTC.

The chain couples TRBV7-2 to TRBJ2-7, with D possibly matching TRBD1 (5 bases). With 3 bases removed from V and 1 base from J, the gap between germline ends came to 7 bases. The CDR3 runs 13 residues. Germline V gives CDR1 SGHTA, CDR2 FQGNSA. DNA of the CDR3: TGTGCCAGCAGCTTGGGGCGGTCCTACGAGCAGTACTTC. Encoded protein: CASSLGRSYEQYF. Full variable domain (remainder filled in from reference TRBV7-2 and TRBJ2-7): GAGVSQSPSNKVTEKGKDVELRCDPISGHTALYWYRQSLGQGLEFLIYFQGNSAPDKSGLPSDRFSAERTGGSVSTLTIQRTQQEDSAVYLCASSLGRSYEQYFGPGTRLTVT.

The chain combines TRBV3-1 (or the pseudogene TRBV3-2) with TRBJ2-7; possible D gene TRBD2, 5 bases. Trimming took off 1 base at V and 3 bases at J, with 16 bases between the two ends. Per the germline V gene, CDR1 is LGHDT and CDR2 is YNNKEL (reference sequence). CDR3 length equals 16 residues. CDR3 protein: CASSQVSGSPLYEQYF. DNA of the CDR3: TGTGCCAGCAGCCAAGTCAGCGGAAGTCCCCTCTACGAGCAGTACTTC.

The V and J genes are TRBV7-2 and TRBJ2-7, with a weak D call TRBD1 (8 bases). This CDR3 has 14 residues. V lost 3 bases, J lost 4 bases, and 13 bases lay in between. Germline CDR1 is SGHTA and CDR2 is FQGNSA. The CDR3 here is CASSLNRGGYEQYF. CDR3 DNA: TGTGCCAGCAGCTTGAACAGGGGGGGGTACGAGCAGTACTTC.

The chain links TRBV5-1 to TRBJ2-5, with D possibly TRBD2 on 5 matching bases. CDR1 and CDR2 from the germline V gene are SGHRS and YFSETQ. V gave up 1 base and J gave up 4 bases, with 11 bases separating them. This CDR3 has 14 amino acids. This CDR3 reads CASSLPEVPETQYF. In nucleotides, the CDR3 is TGCGCCAGCAGCTTGCCGGAGGTTCCAGAGACCCAGTACTTC.

The J gene is TRBJ2-3, the V gene TRBV19; 8 nucleotides agree with TRBD2. The CDR3 is 15 residues long. Germline V gene data show CDR1 as LNHDA and CDR2 as SQIVND (reference sequence). The junction had 6 bases not matched to a gene; V was cut back by 6 bases and J by 1 base. DNA of the CDR3: TGTGCCAGTAGGGGCACTAGCGGACGCACAGATACGCAGTATTTT. It translates to CASRGTSGRTDTQYF.

The rearrangement uses TRBV5-1 and TRBJ2-1; D possibly corresponds to TRBD2 (6 bases). Looked up from germline, CDR1 is SGHRS and CDR2 is YFSETQ. V lost 4 bases and J lost 10, with 18 bases in between. The length of the CDR3 is 14 residues. The CDR3 region has the DNA TGCGCCAGCAGCCTCGCGACTAGTACGGTGGAGCAGTTCTTC. Amino acid sequence: CASSLATSTVEQFF.